This TCR beta chain was captured by sequencing in a study of PD-1 blockade in classical Hodgkin lymphoma. All patients experienced relapse after autologous stem cell transplantation, and brentuximab vedotin exposure was variable. By magnetic negative selection, CD4+ T cells were purified from thawed PBMCs. Germline V gene data show CDR1 as LNHDA and CDR2 as SQIVND (reference sequence). V lost 6 bases to trimming and J lost 4 bases, with 22 bases between them. The CDR3 has 16 amino acids. TCRdb's copy holds only in-frame clones and misses some; the assay was immunoSEQ multiplex PCR. This sample has 26,000 or so clones, with about 74% found just once.

Sequences were derived from CD4+ T cells from blood, sampled at baseline. This clonotype originated in a human donor with classical Hodgkin lymphoma. The chain links TRBV19 to TRBJ2-7; D remains unclear. The CDR3 protein is CASSLRPAGGGYEQYF. The CDR3 DNA follows: TGTGCCAGTAGCCTTAGGCCGGCCGGCGGTGGTTACGAGCAGTACTTC.